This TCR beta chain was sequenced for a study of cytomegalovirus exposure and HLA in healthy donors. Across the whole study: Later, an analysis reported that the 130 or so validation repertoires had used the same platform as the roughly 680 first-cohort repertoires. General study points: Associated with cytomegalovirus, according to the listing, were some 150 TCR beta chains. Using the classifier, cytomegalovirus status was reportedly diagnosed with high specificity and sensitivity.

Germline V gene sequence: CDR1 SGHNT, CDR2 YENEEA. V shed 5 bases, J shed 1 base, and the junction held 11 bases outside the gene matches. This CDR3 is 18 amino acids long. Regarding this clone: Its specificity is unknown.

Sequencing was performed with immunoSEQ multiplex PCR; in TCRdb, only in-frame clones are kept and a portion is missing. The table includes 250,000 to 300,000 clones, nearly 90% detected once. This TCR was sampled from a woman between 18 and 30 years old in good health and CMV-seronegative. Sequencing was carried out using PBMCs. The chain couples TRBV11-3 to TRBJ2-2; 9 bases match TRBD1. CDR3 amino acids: CASSLSLDRGGNTGELFF. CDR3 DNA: TGTGCCAGCAGCCTATCCTTGGACAGGGGAGGGAACACCGGGGAGCTGTTTTTT.